These 18 T cell receptor beta chains originate from one sample sequenced in a study of T cell responses to AZD1222 COVID-19 vaccine. Data came from immunoSEQ multiplex PCR; TCRdb stores just in-frame clones and leaves some out. The sample has about 130,000 clones; about 93% are singletons. Sequencing used peripheral blood, obtained on day 0 of AZD1222 vaccination. The receptors originated from an adult in good health.

The chain has TRBV27 and TRBJ2-1; 12 nucleotides match TRBD2. This CDR3 is 16 amino acids long. The V and J ends lost 3 bases and 6 bases, in that order; junction bases with no gene match: 6. Germline-derived CDR1 and CDR2 are MNHEY and SMNVEV (reference sequence). The CDR3 bases are TGTGCCAGCAGTTTTCAGACTAGCGGGGGCCCCAATGAGCAGTTCTTC. This sequence encodes CASSFQTSGGPNEQFF.

V gene TRBV30 combines with J gene TRBJ2-3; D is unclear. V lost 0 bases, J lost 4 bases, and 2 bases lay in between. The CDR3 is 11 amino acids. Germline CDR1 GTSNPN, CDR2 SVGIG (reference sequence). The CDR3 DNA reads TGTGCCTGGAGTGTATCAGATACGCAGTATTTT. Protein product: CAWSVSDTQYF.

This clone appeared a single time. The CDR3 spells CASSRTGPGRTQYF. CDR3 DNA: TGTGCCAGTAGTAGGACAGGCCCAGGGCGGACCCAGTACTTC. The rearrangement uses TRBV19 and TRBJ2-5, with 7 bases aligning to TRBD1. CDR1 LNHDA and CDR2 SQIVND come from the germline V gene (reference sequence). The CDR3 covers 14 residues. J gave up 7 bases and V 4 bases, and 9 bases lay outside the gene matches. The full variable domain, with the rest looked up from reference TRBV19 and TRBJ2-5, is DGGITQSPKYLFRKEGQNVTLSCEQNLNHDAMYWYRQDPGQGLRLIYYSQIVNDFQKGDIAEGYSVSREKKESFPLTVTSAQKNPTAFYLCASSRTGPGRTQYFGPGTRLLVL.

V usage is TRBV2 and J usage is TRBJ2-1; TRBD2 might be the D (5 bases). V was trimmed by 3 bases and J by 0 bases, leaving 9 bases between them. Germline lookup yields CDR1 SNHLY and CDR2 FYNNEI. The CDR3 has 15 residues. The DNA for the CDR3 is TGTGCCAGCAGTGAGGAGGAGAGCTCCTACAATGAGCAGTTCTTC. As protein: CASSEEESSYNEQFF.

The chain is built from TRBV9 and TRBJ2-3, with D possibly being TRBD1 (6 bases). In germline, CDR1 is SGDLS, CDR2 YYNGEE. The length of the CDR3 is 16 residues. V gave up 2 bases and J gave up 0 bases, with 13 bases separating them. In nucleotides, the CDR3 is TGTGCCAGCAGCGTCACACAGGGTGGGAGCACAGATACGCAGTATTTT. It encodes CASSVTQGGSTDTQYF.

This rearrangement joins TRBV5-1 to TRBJ1-1; D is undetermined. V was cut by 1 base and J by 6 bases, with 10 bases left in between. The CDR3 spans 13 residues. CDR1 and CDR2 (germline): SGHRS, YFSETQ. This chain's CDR3 is CASSLSTRAEAFF. DNA for the CDR3: TGCGCCAGCAGCTTGAGTACTCGGGCTGAAGCTTTCTTT. The full variable domain, its missing parts supplied by reference TRBV5-1 and TRBJ1-1, is KAGVTQTPRYLIKTRGQQVTLSCSPISGHRSVSWYQQTPGQGLQFLFEYFSETQRNKGNFPGRFSGRQFSNSRSEMNVSTLELGDSALYLCASSLSTRAEAFFGQGTRLTVV.

The chain couples TRBV28 to TRBJ2-4, with 9 bases that match TRBD2. Germline CDR1 reads MDHEN; CDR2 reads SYDVKM. The V segment lost 2 bases and the J segment 0 bases; nucleotides outside the gene matches: 8. The CDR3 has 18 amino acids. DNA of the CDR3: TGTGCCAGCAGTTTAAAAAGGCTAGCGGGACTAGCCAAAAACATTCAGTACTTC. Protein product: CASSLKRLAGLAKNIQYF.

This clone was picked up one time. The chain employs TRBV11-2 and TRBJ2-7, with TRBD2 matching 10 bases. V lost 6 bases and J lost 3; bases outside the gene matches: 8. This CDR3 has 15 residues. Germline CDR1 is SGHAT and CDR2 is FQNNGV. CDR3 sequence reads: CASRLPGTSDYEQYF. In DNA, the CDR3 is TGTGCCAGCAGACTACCCGGGACTAGCGACTACGAGCAGTACTTC.

The chain has TRBV5-1 and TRBJ2-1; a possible D gene is TRBD2 (5 bases). This CDR3 has 15 residues. V was clipped by 0 bases and J by 5 bases, with 12 bases between them. Germline CDR1 reads SGHRS; CDR2 reads YFSETQ. The CDR3, as DNA: TGCGCCAGCAGCTTGGACGGGGTGGGGAACAATGAGCAGTTCTTC. This translates into CASSLDGVGNNEQFF.

This clone was picked up one time. The J gene is TRBJ1-2, the V gene TRBV7-2; D is perhaps TRBD1 (5 bases). V lost 3 bases, J lost 8 bases, and 13 bases lay in between. The CDR3 is 13 amino acids. CDR1 and CDR2 (germline): SGHTA, FQGNSA. DNA for the CDR3: TGTGCCAGCAGCTTCAGGGACGCAGGCGGCTACACCTTC. It encodes CASSFRDAGGYTF. Together with reference TRBV7-2 and TRBJ1-2, the CDR3 gives the full variable domain: GAGVSQSPSNKVTEKGKDVELRCDPISGHTALYWYRQSLGQGLEFLIYFQGNSAPDKSGLPSDRFSAERTGGSVSTLTIQRTQQEDSAVYLCASSFRDAGGYTFGSGTRLTVV.

This clone was counted once. The chain links TRBV3-1 (or the pseudogene TRBV3-2) to TRBJ2-1, with 11 positions matching TRBD2. The germline V gene encodes CDR1 LGHDT and CDR2 YNNKEL (reference sequence). The CDR3 spans 18 residues. Unmatched junction bases numbered 15, after V lost 2 bases and J lost 9 bases. The CDR3 DNA follows: TGTGCCAGCAGCCAACAACTCGGGACTAGCGGTAATAGTGTTGAGCAGTTCTTC. It translates to CASSQQLGTSGNSVEQFF.

This chain connects TRBV10-2 to TRBJ2-3; 12 bases agree with TRBD2. CDR3 size: 15 residues. Trimming at V came to 6 bases and at J to 9 bases, leaving 10 bases not matched to a gene. CDR1 and CDR2 from the germline V gene are WSHSY and SAAADI. The CDR3 reads CASRQLAGGGGTQYF. CDR3 coding DNA: TGCGCCAGCAGACAACTAGCGGGAGGCGGGGGCACGCAGTATTTT.

The rearrangement uses TRBV5-1 and TRBJ2-3; TRBD1 agrees at 8 bases. The CDR3 consists of 15 residues. The germline V gene encodes CDR1 SGHRS and CDR2 YFSETQ. V lost 0 bases and J lost 2; bases outside the gene matches: 2. The CDR3 nucleotides are TGCGCCAGCAGCTTGGAGGGACAGGCCACAGATACGCAGTATTTT. Translation gives CASSLEGQATDTQYF.

V and J are TRBV20-1 and TRBJ1-2; 7 nucleotides line up with TRBD1. The germline CDR1 and CDR2 sequences are DFQATT and SNEGSKA (reference sequence). The CDR3 runs to 11 residues. After removal of 6 bases from V and 8 bases from J, the junction contained 6 bases not matched to a gene. This CDR3 reads CSAPRGQGYTF. CDR3 sequence (DNA): TGCAGTGCGCCTAGGGGGCAGGGCTACACCTTC.

The chain links TRBV5-1 to TRBJ2-4; D not resolved. The CDR3 length is 15 residues. Between the trimmed V and J ends, which lost 3 bases and 0 bases, there was a span of 10 bases. Germline V gene lookup returns CDR1 SGHRS and CDR2 YFSETQ. CDR3 sequence (DNA): TGCGCCAGCAGCTCGGACGGTTTAGCCAAAAACATTCAGTACTTC. It is translated as CASSSDGLAKNIQYF.

This CDR3 is CARSDGFHGNTIYF. CDR3 coding DNA: TGTGCCAGAAGCGATGGGTTTCATGGAAACACCATATATTTT. V gene TRBV21-1 combines with J gene TRBJ1-3. TRBV21-1 is annotated as a pseudogene. This CDR3 has 14 residues.

The V call is TRBV28, the J call TRBJ2-7; 11 bases match TRBD1. Germline trimming cut 4 bases from V and 6 bases from J; bases unmatched to any gene: 14. Germline CDR1 MDHEN, CDR2 SYDVKM. The length of the CDR3 is 17 residues. CDR3 loop: CASSSPLGQGASSEQYF. The DNA for the CDR3 is TGTGCCAGCAGTTCCCCTCTTGGACAGGGGGCGTCTTCCGAGCAGTACTTC.

The J gene is TRBJ2-1, the V gene TRBV5-5; D is unresolved. CDR1 and CDR2 (germline): SGHKS, YYEKEE (reference sequence). Trimming took off 0 bases at V and 0 bases at J, with 7 bases between the two ends. This CDR3 spans 15 amino acids. The CDR3 sequence is CASSLELVSYNEQFF. CDR3 bases: TGTGCCAGCAGCTTGGAACTGGTCTCCTACAATGAGCAGTTCTTC. The variable domain in full, completed from reference TRBV5-5 and TRBJ2-1, reads DAGVTQSPTHLIKTRGQQVTLRCSPISGHKSVSWYQQVLGQGPQFIFQYYEKEERGRGNFPDRFSARQFPNYSSELNVNALLLGDSALYLCASSLELVSYNEQFFGPGTRLTVL.